These 2 T cell receptor beta chains came from one sample sequenced in a study of blood T cell repertoires in COVID-19. Some clones are missing from TCRdb's copy, which holds only in-frame ones; the method was immunoSEQ multiplex PCR. The sample consists of tens of thousands of clones, approximately 83% of them appearing once. The sequenced sample was peripheral blood. The receptors stem from an elderly man with acute or convalescent COVID-19.

In its sample, this clone was seen a few times. J is TRBJ2-7 and V is TRBV24-1; D might be TRBD1 (6 bases). The CDR3 consists of 15 residues. Germline CDR1 reads KGHDR; CDR2 reads SFDVKD. Trimming stripped 7 bases from V and 0 bases from J, with 15 bases between. The CDR3 region is CATSANRDTSYEQYF. CDR3 bases: TGTGCCACCAGCGCCAACCGGGACACCTCCTACGAGCAGTACTTC.

CDR3 bases: TGTGCCAGCAGTTACTCGATCCCAGGGCGAGGCTATGGCTACACCTTC. Translation gives CASSYSIPGRGYGYTF. The chain carries TRBV6-5 and TRBJ1-2; a possible D gene is TRBD1 (5 bases). Trimming shortened V by 0 bases and J by 4 bases, and 15 bases separated the two germline ends. From germline, CDR1 is MNHEY and CDR2 SVGAGI. The CDR3 contains 16 residues.